The 9 T cell receptor beta chains below come from one sample, sequenced in a study of blood T cell repertoires in COVID-19. Libraries were prepared by immunoSEQ multiplex PCR; TCRdb keeps only in-frame clonotypes and omits some of them. The sample consists of roughly 120,000 clones, approximately 80% of them appearing once. Specimen: peripheral blood. These receptors were taken from a man between 65 and 85 years old with acute or convalescent COVID-19.

CDR3 sequence (DNA): TGCGCCAGCAGGGAGGGGACTAGCGTTGATACGCAGTATTTT. Translated, it gives CASREGTSVDTQYF. The chain carries TRBV5-1 and TRBJ2-3, with TRBD2 matching 10 bases. The trim removed 5 bases at V and 6 bases at J, leaving 6 bases unmatched. From germline, CDR1 is SGHRS and CDR2 YFSETQ. This CDR3 is built from 14 residues.

This chain connects TRBV20-1 to TRBJ2-3; D is unresolved. V lost 0 bases and J lost 8, with 6 bases in between. The CDR3 is 11 amino acids. In germline, CDR1 is DFQATT, CDR2 SNEGSKA (reference sequence). CDR3 sequence reads: CSAREGVTQYF. The CDR3 DNA follows: TGCAGTGCTAGAGAGGGCGTTACGCAGTATTTT.

The chain has TRBV7-2 and TRBJ2-7, with 11 positions matching TRBD2. The trim removed 1 base at V and 5 bases at J, leaving 4 bases unmatched. The germline gives CDR1 SGHTA, CDR2 FQGNSA. This CDR3 is 15 amino acids long. CDR3 protein: CASSLGLAGRDEQYF. The CDR3, as DNA: TGTGCCAGCAGCTTAGGACTAGCGGGGAGGGACGAGCAGTACTTC.

This sequence joins TRBV10-3 and TRBJ1-1; D is unresolved. The V end was cut by 10 bases, the J end by 0 bases, with 15 bases between. The germline V gene encodes CDR1 ENHRY and CDR2 SYGVKD. The CDR3 consists of 14 residues. DNA of the CDR3: TGTGCCACTCACCACGGAGGGATGAACACTGAAGCTTTCTTT. This encodes CATHHGGMNTEAFF.

This chain joins TRBV27 and TRBJ2-7; TRBD2 aligns across 10 bases. The V segment lost 10 bases and the J segment 4 bases; nucleotides outside the gene matches: 10. The CDR3 length is 14 residues. Germline V gene data show CDR1 as MNHEY and CDR2 as SMNVEV (reference sequence). The CDR3 loop reads CATSSSGGFYEQYF. In DNA, the CDR3 is TGTGCCACATCCTCTAGCGGGGGCTTTTACGAGCAGTACTTC.

This chain links TRBV13 with TRBJ2-3, with a weak D call TRBD2 (7 bases). V lost 2 bases and J 0 bases, leaving 15 bases between the germline ends. Germline assignment: CDR1 PRHDT and CDR2 FYEKMQ (reference sequence). This CDR3 region has 17 residues. The CDR3 protein is CASSLRAGGASTDTQYF. The CDR3 DNA is TGTGCCAGCAGCTTACGGGCTGGGGGGGCGAGCACAGATACGCAGTATTTT. Drawing the rest from reference TRBV13 and TRBJ2-3, the complete variable domain is AAGVIQSPRHLIKEKRETATLKCYPIPRHDTVYWYQQGPGQDPQFLISFYEKMQSDKGSIPDRFSAQQFSDYHSELNMSSLELGDSALYFCASSLRAGGASTDTQYFGPGTRLTVL.

The chain has TRBV28 and TRBJ1-5; D not certain. The ends were cut back, 3 bases at V and 0 bases at J, with 12 bases in the middle. CDR1 and CDR2 (germline): MDHEN, SYDVKM. CDR3 length: 16 amino acids. CDR3 DNA: TGTGCCAGCAGTTTCCCTCCGGGAGTTAGCAATCAGCCCCAGCATTTT. Residues: CASSFPPGVSNQPQHF.

The chain uses TRBV7-3 and TRBJ2-5, with TRBD2 matching 16 bases. The CDR3 loop spans 16 amino acids. Germline CDR1 and CDR2: SGHTA and FQGTGA. Trimming removed 3 bases from V and 2 bases from J; junction bases left unmatched: 0. This CDR3 reads CASSLGLAGGQETQYF. In DNA, the CDR3 is TGTGCCAGCAGCTTGGGACTAGCGGGGGGGCAAGAGACCCAGTACTTC.

This chain uses TRBV7-3 with TRBJ2-3, with TRBD2 matching 7 bases. The germline gives CDR1 SGHTA, CDR2 FQGTGA. The CDR3 sequence is 15 residues long. The V segment lost 2 bases and the J segment 1 base; nucleotides outside the gene matches: 3. The CDR3 DNA sequence: TGTGCCAGCAGCTTATCCCTAGCGGGCACAGATACGCAGTATTTT. This translates into CASSLSLAGTDTQYF.